What follows are 17 T cell receptor beta chains derived from one specimen sequenced in a study of tumour-infiltrating T cells in Burkitt lymphoma. TCRdb's copy holds only in-frame clones and misses some; the assay was immunoSEQ multiplex PCR. The repertoire holds more than 40,000 clones, around 30% seen once, with roughly 2.6% in the top ten. The sample consisted of tumor tissue. These receptors were obtained from a human donor with Burkitt lymphoma.

The chain links TRBV28 to TRBJ1-4, with D possibly matching TRBD1 (6 bases). Germline assignment: CDR1 MDHEN and CDR2 SYDVKM. V shed 5 bases and J shed 5 bases, with 15 bases lying between them. The CDR3 is 15 amino acids. The CDR3 nucleotides are TGTGCCAGCAGTCCACTGGACAGCCTAAATGAAAAACTGTTTTTT. This sequence encodes CASSPLDSLNEKLFF.

This chain joins TRBV5-1 and TRBJ2-7; 12 positions agree with TRBD1. V lost 4 bases to trimming and J lost 6 bases; unmatched junction nucleotides: 8. The CDR3 runs 15 residues. Germline-derived CDR1 and CDR2 are SGHRS and YFSETQ. The CDR3 bases are TGCGCCAGCAGCCCGACGGGGACAGGGGGCGCCGAGCAGTACTTC. It is translated as CASSPTGTGGAEQYF. The full variable domain, rest sourced from reference TRBV5-1 and TRBJ2-7, is KAGVTQTPRYLIKTRGQQVTLSCSPISGHRSVSWYQQTPGQGLQFLFEYFSETQRNKGNFPGRFSGRQFSNSRSEMNVSTLELGDSALYLCASSPTGTGGAEQYFGPGTRLTVT.

This clone was detected only a few times. The chain carries TRBV29-1 and TRBJ1-1; D may be TRBD1 (6 bases). Deletions cut 7 bases from V and 0 bases from J, with 9 bases between. This CDR3 has 12 amino acids. Germline values: CDR1 SQVTM, CDR2 ANQGSEA. The CDR3 reads CSGRQVNTEAFF. The CDR3 DNA reads as TGCAGCGGACGACAGGTGAACACTGAAGCTTTCTTT.

The chain employs TRBV7-2 and TRBJ2-3; D is perhaps TRBD2 (7 bases). The CDR3 covers 15 residues. Germline CDR1 is SGHTA and CDR2 is FQGNSA. V lost 5 bases and J lost 6, with 18 bases in between. For the CDR3, the DNA is TGTGCCAGCAGCCGACACCGGGGGGCCGGGGATACGCAGTATTTT. Translated, it gives CASSRHRGAGDTQYF.

This clone was detected only a few times. V gene TRBV29-1 combines with J gene TRBJ1-3; D is unresolved. Trimming stripped 4 bases from V and 4 bases from J, with 5 bases between. The germline V gene encodes CDR1 SQVTM and CDR2 ANQGSEA. The CDR3 runs 11 residues. The CDR3 reads CSVGGGNTIYF. The CDR3 nucleotides are TGCAGCGTTGGAGGCGGAAACACCATATATTTT.

The J gene is TRBJ2-2, the V gene TRBV7-2; D remains unclear. V was pared by 5 bases and J by 5 bases, with 9 bases between. Germline loops: CDR1 SGHTA, CDR2 FQGNSA. The CDR3 length is 13 residues. The DNA of the CDR3 is TGTGCCAGCAGCCTCCTCCGGACCGGGGAGCTGTTTTTT. This codes for CASSLLRTGELFF.

Only a few counts were recorded for this clone. The DNA for the CDR3 is TGTGCCAGCAGCTTCTCCACAACTGGTACTGAAGCTTTCTTT. This codes for CASSFSTTGTEAFF. The chain recombines TRBV7-3 with TRBJ1-1; no clear D. Germline CDR1 is SGHTA and CDR2 is FQGTGA. The CDR3 consists of 14 residues. Trimming took 3 bases from V and 5 from J, leaving 13 bases between them.

The CDR3 reads CASNAGGAGELFF. Written as DNA, the CDR3 is TGTGCCAGCAACGCCGGGGGCGCCGGGGAGCTGTTTTTT. This chain connects TRBV7-6 to TRBJ2-2; D might be TRBD1 or TRBD2, each matching 6 bases. The CDR3 spans 13 residues. V lost 7 bases and J lost 6, with 12 bases in between. The germline V gene encodes CDR1 SGHVS and CDR2 FNYEAQ.

In its sample, this clone was seen a few times. V and J are TRBV6-6 and TRBJ2-3; TRBD1 matches at 12 bases. The J segment lost 7 bases and the V segment lost 7 bases, leaving 9 bases of the junction unmatched. This CDR3 spans 15 amino acids. The V gene's germline CDR1 is MNHNY and CDR2 SVGAGI (reference sequence). CDR3: CASIFRDRGRNTQYF. The CDR3 DNA follows: TGTGCCAGCATATTCCGGGACAGGGGGCGAAATACGCAGTATTTT.

The V and J genes are TRBV5-5 and TRBJ1-1, with no clear D. Germline V gene lookup returns CDR1 SGHKS and CDR2 YYEKEE (reference sequence). Trimming cost V 3 bases and J 6 bases, with 18 bases left between them. The CDR3 contains 15 residues. CDR3 sequence (DNA): TGTGCCAGCAGCTCGGAATATCTTGGGTTCTCTGAAGCTTTCTTT. This translates into CASSSEYLGFSEAFF. Full variable domain (rest looked up from reference TRBV5-5 and TRBJ1-1): DAGVTQSPTHLIKTRGQQVTLRCSPISGHKSVSWYQQVLGQGPQFIFQYYEKEERGRGNFPDRFSARQFPNYSSELNVNALLLGDSALYLCASSSEYLGFSEAFFGQGTRLTVV.

V usage is TRBV12-5 and J usage is TRBJ1-5; D remains unclear. V gave up 0 bases and J gave up 8 bases, with 2 bases separating them. Per germline, CDR1 LGHNT and CDR2 FRNRAP. The CDR3 extends over 11 amino acids. The CDR3 loop reads CASGLVEPQHF. CDR3 nucleotide sequence: TGTGCTAGTGGTTTGGTAGAGCCCCAGCATTTT.

The chain joins TRBV2 to TRBJ1-6; TRBD1 might be the D (6 bases). The CDR3 is 14 residues long. V gave up 9 bases and J gave up 6 bases, with 15 bases separating them. Germline V gene data show CDR1 as SNHLY and CDR2 as FYNNEI. The CDR3 nucleotides read TGTGCCAGAAGAAGGGGGTCGGGTAATTCACCCCTCCACTTT. Encoded protein: CARRRGSGNSPLHF.

In this sample, this clone turned up a few times. The junction departs from germline at one end; a sequencing error may be responsible. V is TRBV2 and J is TRBJ2-3; 12 nucleotides match TRBD2. This CDR3 has 16 amino acids. Per the germline V gene, CDR1 is SNHLY and CDR2 is FYNNEI. The CDR3 bases are TGTACCAGCAGTAAACTAGCGGGGGGTCGTACAGATACGCAGTATTTT. Amino acid sequence: CTSSKLAGGRTDTQYF.

The chain recombines TRBV7-9 with TRBJ1-6; D perhaps matches TRBD1 (5 bases). Germline CDR1 SEHNR, CDR2 FQNEAQ (reference sequence). This CDR3 comprises 14 residues. V was shortened by 3 bases and J by 7 bases, with 10 bases between the two germline ends. CDR3 sequence (DNA): TGTGCCAGCAGCTTTTCGACAGAGAATTCACCCCTCCACTTT. The encoded protein is CASSFSTENSPLHF.

The V call is TRBV7-2, the J call TRBJ2-1, with D perhaps matching TRBD2 (6 bases). The CDR3 consists of 13 residues. The V gene's germline CDR1 is SGHTA and CDR2 FQGNSA. Between the trimmed V and J ends, which lost 11 bases and 2 bases, there was a span of 13 bases. CDR3: CASGGRPYNEQFF. DNA of the CDR3: TGTGCCTCCGGGGGTCGGCCCTACAATGAGCAGTTCTTC.

This clone was picked up a small number of times. This chain links TRBV19 with TRBJ1-6; 9 nucleotides line up with TRBD1. The CDR3 consists of 15 residues. CDR1 is LNHDA, CDR2 SQIVND, per germline (reference sequence). Trimming at V came to 4 bases and at J to 9 bases, leaving 7 bases not matched to a gene. CDR3 in DNA: TGTGCCAGTAGTAGCGGGACAGGGCAATTTTCACCCCTCCACTTT. It translates to CASSSGTGQFSPLHF.

This clone was detected a few times. The chain has TRBV10-1 and TRBJ2-5; possible D gene TRBD1, 5 bases. The germline V gene has CDR1 WNHNN and CDR2 SYGVQD (reference sequence). The V and J ends lost 2 bases and 2 bases respectively, with 15 bases between them. This CDR3 spans 16 amino acids. The CDR3 here is CASSEGQKQAQETQYF. In DNA, the CDR3 is TGCGCCAGCAGTGAGGGACAAAAACAGGCACAAGAGACCCAGTACTTC.